Listed below are T cell receptor beta chains from one sample, sequenced in a study of spatial heterogeneity in lung cancer. MiXCR was run by TCRdb on the 5' RACE reads, yielding one entry per CDR3 protein. The sample contains around 11,000 distinct CDR3 sequences, over 9% of which appear only once. This sample comprised PBMCs, obtained at follow-up. These receptor sequences come from a female donor with early-stage non-small cell lung cancer. Both conserved end residues are part of each CDR3. A D gene is named only where the DNA matches it firmly. Expanded clones are given a class, and other clones once, few, many or no size at all.

V gene	J gene	clone size	D gene	CDR3 protein	CDR3 DNA
TRBV27	TRBJ1-5	many	.	CASSLRGAQVSPQHF	TGTGCCAGCAGTTTAAGGGGGGCACAGGTATCGCCCCAGCATTTT
TRBV20-1	TRBJ2-7	many	.	CSARDEGGGRSYEQYF	TGCAGTGCTAGAGATGAGGGGGGAGGGCGCTCCTACGAGCAGTACTTC
TRBV27	TRBJ2-1	many	TRBD1	CASSFGQENEQFF	TGTGCCAGCAGTTTCGGACAGGAGAATGAGCAGTTCTTC
TRBV10-3	TRBJ2-2	.	TRBD2	CAISDPLWDSGCTGELFF	TGTGCCATCAGTGACCCACTTTGGGATAGCGGGTGCACCGGGGAGCTGTTTTTT
TRBV6-6	TRBJ1-4	.	.	CASRGGEKLFF	TGTGCCAGCAGGGGAGGGGAAAAACTGTTTTTT
TRBV29-1	TRBJ2-1	many	TRBD1	CSVGNRGFGNEQFF	TGCAGCGTTGGGAACAGGGGTTTCGGCAATGAGCAGTTCTTC
TRBV13	TRBJ2-3	many	TRBD2	CASSSPSGPQDTQYF	TGTGCCAGCAGCAGCCCTAGCGGTCCACAAGATACGCAGTATTTT
TRBV14	TRBJ1-2	many	.	CASSHDSNWGYTF	TGTGCCAGCAGCCACGACAGCAACTGGGGCTACACCTTC
TRBV7-3	TRBJ2-1	.	TRBD2	CASSGGLAGRSSYNEQFF	TGTGCCAGCAGTGGCGGACTAGCGGGGAGGAGCTCCTACAATGAGCAGTTCTTC
TRBV18	TRBJ2-1	.	.	CASSGHEQFF	TGTGCCAGCTCAGGACATGAGCAGTTCTTC
TRBV2	TRBJ2-3	.	.	CASSQGGAIRDTQYF	TGTGCCAGCAGCCAAGGGGGAGCCATTAGAGATACGCAGTATTTT
TRBV19	TRBJ2-7	many	.	CASSTSWGREQYF	TGTGCCAGTAGTACGTCATGGGGGCGCGAGCAGTACTTC
TRBV5-4	TRBJ2-1	.	TRBD2	CASSLGLAKDEQFF	TGTGCCAGCAGCTTGGGACTAGCGAAGGATGAGCAGTTCTTC
TRBV29-1	TRBJ2-3	.	.	CSGTSEDSTDTQYF	TGCAGCGGGACCAGCGAGGACAGCACAGATACGCAGTATTTT
TRBV6-4	TRBJ2-3	many	.	CASSERGLYTDTQYF	TGTGCCAGCAGTGAGAGGGGACTGTACACAGATACGCAGTATTTT
TRBV20-1	TRBJ2-1	many	.	CSARQQGSSYNEQFF	TGCAGTGCTAGACAACAGGGTTCCTCCTACAATGAGCAGTTCTTC
TRBV28	TRBJ2-6	medium-sized	TRBD1	CASSTDRGSGANVLTF	TGTGCCAGCAGTACGGACAGGGGTTCTGGGGCCAACGTCCTGACTTTC
TRBV9	TRBJ1-2	.	.	CASSGDGGTYGYTF	TGTGCCAGCAGCGGAGATGGAGGGACCTATGGCTACACCTTC
TRBV27	TRBJ2-7	many	.	CASSLGRSYEQYF	TGTGCCAGCAGTTTAGGCAGATCCTACGAGCAGTACTTC
TRBV29-1	TRBJ2-3	many	TRBD2	CSVDSGGGTDTQYF	TGCAGCGTTGACAGCGGGGGGGGCACAGATACGCAGTATTTT
TRBV9	TRBJ2-7	many	.	CASSVELGEGEQYF	TGTGCCAGCAGCGTAGAGCTCGGAGAAGGGGAGCAGTACTTC
TRBV7-9	TRBJ2-7	many	.	CASSSPRGLRDEQYF	TGTGCCAGCAGCTCTCCAAGGGGCCTCCGGGACGAGCAGTACTTC
TRBV10-3	TRBJ1-1	medium-sized	.	CAISEEEGVYTEAFF	TGTGCCATCAGTGAGGAAGAAGGGGTATACACTGAAGCTTTCTTT
TRBV5-6	TRBJ1-1	few	TRBD1	CASSLLGTGKTEAFF	TGTGCCAGCAGCTTGCTCGGGACAGGGAAGACTGAAGCTTTCTTT
TRBV24-1	TRBJ2-7	.	TRBD1	CATGDSAGVQYF	TGTGCCACAGGGGACAGCGCTGGGGTGCAGTACTTC
TRBV28	TRBJ1-6	large	.	CASSFAGYNSPLHF	TGTGCCAGCAGTTTCGCAGGGTATAATTCACCCCTCCACTTT
TRBV4-1	TRBJ2-2	.	.	CASSQDPDRPTNTGELFF	TGCGCCAGCAGCCAAGATCCCGACAGGCCCACGAACACCGGGGAGCTGTTTTTT
TRBV2	TRBJ1-5	.	TRBD1	CASSDAGGWYSNQPQHF	TGTGCCAGCAGTGACGCAGGGGGCTGGTATAGCAATCAGCCCCAGCATTTT
TRBV24-1	TRBJ2-2	many	.	CATSDLGRGETGELFF	TGTGCCACCAGTGATTTAGGCAGGGGAGAGACCGGGGAGCTGTTTTTT
TRBV20-1	TRBJ2-4	.	.	CSARPSRDVKNIQYF	TGCAGTGCTAGACCGAGCCGGGACGTAAAAAACATTCAGTACTTC
TRBV7-2	TRBJ2-3	many	TRBD2	CASKGLAGNTDTQYF	TGTGCCAGCAAGGGACTAGCGGGAAACACAGATACGCAGTATTTT
TRBV7-2	TRBJ1-1	many	.	CASKLDGVTEAFF	TGTGCCAGCAAACTTGATGGAGTCACTGAAGCTTTCTTT
TRBV11-2	TRBJ2-1	many	.	CASSLDAGTYNEQFF	TGTGCCAGCAGCTTAGATGCGGGGACCTACAATGAGCAGTTCTTC
TRBV18	TRBJ1-1	many	.	CASSPRGVEAFF	TGTGCCAGCTCACCAAGAGGAGTGGAAGCTTTCTTT
TRBV29-1	TRBJ2-2	many	.	CSAGTQATGELFF	TGCAGCGCCGGGACTCAAGCCACCGGGGAGCTGTTTTTT
TRBV10-3	TRBJ2-2	many	.	CAISESKLTGELFF	TGTGCCATCAGTGAGTCGAAGCTGACCGGGGAGCTGTTTTTT
TRBV2	TRBJ2-5	many	TRBD2	CASSGLAGVGTQYF	TGTGCCAGCAGCGGACTAGCGGGGGTTGGGACCCAGTACTTC
TRBV10-3	TRBJ2-7	many	.	CAISDPGDWSSYEQYF	TGTGCCATCAGTGATCCGGGGGACTGGAGCTCCTACGAGCAGTACTTC
TRBV7-8	TRBJ2-7	many	.	CASSDFLLPPYEQYF	TGTGCCAGCAGCGACTTCTTGCTACCTCCCTACGAGCAGTACTTC
TRBV6-1	TRBJ1-6	many	.	CASSEAGANYNSPLHF	TGTGCCAGCAGTGAGGCAGGGGCAAACTATAATTCACCCCTCCACTTT